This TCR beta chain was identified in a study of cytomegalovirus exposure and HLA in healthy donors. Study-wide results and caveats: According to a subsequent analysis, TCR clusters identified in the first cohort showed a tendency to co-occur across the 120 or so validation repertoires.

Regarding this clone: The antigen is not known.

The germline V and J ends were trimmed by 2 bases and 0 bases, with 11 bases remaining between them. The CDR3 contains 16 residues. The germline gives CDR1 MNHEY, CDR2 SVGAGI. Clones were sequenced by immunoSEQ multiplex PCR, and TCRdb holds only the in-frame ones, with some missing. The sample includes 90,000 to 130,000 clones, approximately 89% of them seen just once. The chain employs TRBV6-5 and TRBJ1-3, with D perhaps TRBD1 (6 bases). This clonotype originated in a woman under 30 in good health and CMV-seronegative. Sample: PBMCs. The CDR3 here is CASSYGQPISGNTIYF. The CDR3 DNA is TGTGCCAGCAGTTACGGACAGCCGATCTCTGGAAACACCATATATTTT.